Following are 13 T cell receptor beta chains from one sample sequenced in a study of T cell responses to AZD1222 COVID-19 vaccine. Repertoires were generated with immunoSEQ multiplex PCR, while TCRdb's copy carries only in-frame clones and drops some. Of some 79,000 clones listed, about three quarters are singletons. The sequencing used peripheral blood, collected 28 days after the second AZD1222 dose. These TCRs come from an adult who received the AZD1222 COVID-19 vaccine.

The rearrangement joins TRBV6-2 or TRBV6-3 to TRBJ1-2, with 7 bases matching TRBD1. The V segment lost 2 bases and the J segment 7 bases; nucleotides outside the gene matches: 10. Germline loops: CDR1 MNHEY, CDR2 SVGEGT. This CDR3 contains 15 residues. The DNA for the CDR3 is TGTGCCAGCAGTTACACTCGGACAGGCCTCGGTGGCTACACCTTC. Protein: CASSYTRTGLGGYTF.

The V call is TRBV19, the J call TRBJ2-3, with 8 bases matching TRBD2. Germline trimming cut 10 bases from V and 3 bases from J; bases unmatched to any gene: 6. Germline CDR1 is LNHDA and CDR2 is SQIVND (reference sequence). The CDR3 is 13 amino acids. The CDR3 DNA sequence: TGTGCCACCCGTGCGGGAGGAACAGATACGCAGTATTTT. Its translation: CATRAGGTDTQYF. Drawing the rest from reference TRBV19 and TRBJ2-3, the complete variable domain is DGGITQSPKYLFRKEGQNVTLSCEQNLNHDAMYWYRQDPGQGLRLIYYSQIVNDFQKGDIAEGYSVSREKKESFPLTVTSAQKNPTAFYLCATRAGGTDTQYFGPGTRLTVL.

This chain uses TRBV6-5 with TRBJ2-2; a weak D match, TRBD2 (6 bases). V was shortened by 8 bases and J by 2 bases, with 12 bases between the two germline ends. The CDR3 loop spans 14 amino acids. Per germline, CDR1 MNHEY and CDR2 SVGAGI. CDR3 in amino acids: CASCSSANTGELFF. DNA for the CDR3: TGTGCCAGCTGCTCTAGCGCAAACACCGGGGAGCTGTTTTTT.

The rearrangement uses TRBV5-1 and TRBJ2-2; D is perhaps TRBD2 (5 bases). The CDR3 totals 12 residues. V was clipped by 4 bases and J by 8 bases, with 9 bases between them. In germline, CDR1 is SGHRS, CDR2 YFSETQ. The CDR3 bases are TGCGCCAGCAGCGAGGGTCCGGGGGAGCTGTTTTTT. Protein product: CASSEGPGELFF. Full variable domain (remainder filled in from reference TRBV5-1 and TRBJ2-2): KAGVTQTPRYLIKTRGQQVTLSCSPISGHRSVSWYQQTPGQGLQFLFEYFSETQRNKGNFPGRFSGRQFSNSRSEMNVSTLELGDSALYLCASSEGPGELFFGEGSRLTVL.

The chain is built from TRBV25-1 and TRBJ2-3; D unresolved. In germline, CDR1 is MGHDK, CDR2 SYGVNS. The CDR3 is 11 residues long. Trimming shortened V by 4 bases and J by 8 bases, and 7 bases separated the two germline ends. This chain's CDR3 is CASSVGGTQYF. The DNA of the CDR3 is TGTGCCAGCAGTGTTGGTGGTACGCAGTATTTT.

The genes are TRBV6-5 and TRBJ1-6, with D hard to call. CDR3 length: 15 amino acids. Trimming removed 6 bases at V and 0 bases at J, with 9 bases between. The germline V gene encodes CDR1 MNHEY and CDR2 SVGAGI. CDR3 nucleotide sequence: TGTGCCAGCAGCCCAAAGTTCTCCTATAATTCACCCCTCCACTTT. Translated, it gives CASSPKFSYNSPLHF.

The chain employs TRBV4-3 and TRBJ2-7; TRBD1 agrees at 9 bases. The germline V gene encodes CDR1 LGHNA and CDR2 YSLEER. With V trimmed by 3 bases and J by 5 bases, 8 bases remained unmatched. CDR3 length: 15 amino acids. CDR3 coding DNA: TGCGCCAGCAGCCACTTGACAGGGGGTAGGAACGAGCAGTACTTC. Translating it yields CASSHLTGGRNEQYF.

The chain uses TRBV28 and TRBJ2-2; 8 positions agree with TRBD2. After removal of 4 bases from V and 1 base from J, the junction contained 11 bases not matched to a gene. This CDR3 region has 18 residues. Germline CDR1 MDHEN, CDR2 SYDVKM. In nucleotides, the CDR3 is TGTGCCAGCAGTTCCCTTTCTAGCGGGCTAGAGAACACCGGGGAGCTGTTTTTT. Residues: CASSSLSSGLENTGELFF.

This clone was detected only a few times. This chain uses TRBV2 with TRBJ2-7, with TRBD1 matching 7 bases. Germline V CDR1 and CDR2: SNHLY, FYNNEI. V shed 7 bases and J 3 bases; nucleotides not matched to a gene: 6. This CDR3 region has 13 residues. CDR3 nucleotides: TGTGCCAGCATTACCGACAGGGACTACGAGCAGTACTTC. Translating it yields CASITDRDYEQYF.

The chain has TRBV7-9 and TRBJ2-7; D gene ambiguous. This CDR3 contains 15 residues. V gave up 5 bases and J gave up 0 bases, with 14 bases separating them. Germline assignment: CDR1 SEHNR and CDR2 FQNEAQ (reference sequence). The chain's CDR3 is CASSLAPAPSYEQYF. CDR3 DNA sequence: TGTGCCAGCAGCCTCGCGCCCGCCCCCTCCTACGAGCAGTACTTC.

The CDR3 DNA reads TGTGCCAGCAGCTTAGGACGACAGCCCATCGAGACCCAGTACTTC. As protein: CASSLGRQPIETQYF. The chain uses TRBV7-9 and TRBJ2-5; possibly TRBD1 for D (5 bases). The germline gives CDR1 SEHNR, CDR2 FQNEAQ (reference sequence). The CDR3 spans 15 residues. V was cut by 1 base and J by 5 bases, with 14 bases left in between.

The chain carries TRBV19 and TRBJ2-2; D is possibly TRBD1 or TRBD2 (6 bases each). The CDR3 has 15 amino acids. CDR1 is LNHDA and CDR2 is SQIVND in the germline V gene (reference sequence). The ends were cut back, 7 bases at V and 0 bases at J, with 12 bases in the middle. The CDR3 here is CASNGGTSNTGELFF. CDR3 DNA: TGTGCCAGTAACGGGGGCACGTCGAACACCGGGGAGCTGTTTTTT.

The CDR3 DNA sequence: TGTGCCAGCAGCCGAAGAGATTCCGGGGCCAACGTCCTGACTTTC. Its protein product is CASSRRDSGANVLTF. The chain combines TRBV3-1 (or the pseudogene TRBV3-2) with TRBJ2-6; unclear D gene. From germline, CDR1 is LGHDT and CDR2 YNNKEL (reference sequence). The CDR3 spans 15 residues. The V end was cut by 4 bases, the J end by 4 bases, with 11 bases between.